This TCR beta chain derives from a study of coeliac disease. Findings and caveats of the study: Control samples showed higher TRB and TRG clonality than intraepithelial and lamina propria samples in active celiac disease.

Germline V gives CDR1 ENHRY, CDR2 SYGVKD. V shed 0 bases and J shed 3 bases, with 8 bases lying between them. The CDR3 contains 15 residues. A note on this clone: The antigen is undetermined.

The assay was immunoSEQ multiplex PCR, and TCRdb's table has in-frame clones only and misses some. The sample lists several thousand clones, roughly two thirds occurring once. The chain recombines TRBV10-3 with TRBJ1-4, with unresolved D. The TCR comes from a woman under 30 with active celiac disease. Sequencing was performed on intraepithelial lymphocytes from the gut. DNA for the CDR3: TGTGCCATCAGTGAGTCACAGCCCCCTAATGAAAAACTGTTTTTT. It translates to CAISESQPPNEKLFF.